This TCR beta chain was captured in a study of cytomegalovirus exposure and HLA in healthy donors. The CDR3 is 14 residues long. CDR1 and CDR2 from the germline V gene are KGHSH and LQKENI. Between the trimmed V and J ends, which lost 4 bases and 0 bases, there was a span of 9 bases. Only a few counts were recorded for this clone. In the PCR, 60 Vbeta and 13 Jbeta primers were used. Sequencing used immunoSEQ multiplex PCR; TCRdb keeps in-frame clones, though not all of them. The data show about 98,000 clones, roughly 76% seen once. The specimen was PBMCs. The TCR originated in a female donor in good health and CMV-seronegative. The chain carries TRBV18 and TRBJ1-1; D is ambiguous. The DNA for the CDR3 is TGTGCCAGCTCACGATTGGGAGTGAACACTGAAGCTTTCTTT. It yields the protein CASSRLGVNTEAFF.